A selection of T cell receptor beta chains follows, all from one sample in a study of PD-1 blockade in classical Hodgkin lymphoma. TCRdb's copy holds only in-frame clones and misses some; the assay was immunoSEQ multiplex PCR. Here the sample spans thousands of clones, roughly three quarters being singletons. The sequencing here drew on CD4+ T cells from blood, taken at baseline. The source is a human donor with classical Hodgkin lymphoma. The CDR3 runs from the conserved cysteine through the conserved F or W. D genes are given only for firm matches. The size field is filled for only some rows; it gives once, few, many or a size class.

J,D,size,V,DNA,CDR3
TRBJ2-3,TRBD2,.,TRBV29-1,TGCAGCGTTGACGGGACTAGCGGGGGCACAGATACGCAGTATTTT,CSVDGTSGGTDTQYF
TRBJ1-5,TRBD1,.,TRBV18,TGTGCCAGCTCACCAACGACAGGGGTTAGCAATCAGCCCCAGCATTTT,CASSPTTGVSNQPQHF
TRBJ2-1,TRBD1,.,TRBV7-9,TGTGCCAGCAGCTCAGGGACAGGGGCTAGCAATGAGCAGTTCTTC,CASSSGTGASNEQFF
TRBJ1-1,.,.,TRBV11-2,TGTGCCAGCAGACCCGTGTGGGGGCAAGGCGGGCGAAGAAACACTGAAGCTTTCTTT,CASRPVWGQGGRRNTEAFF
TRBJ2-1,.,.,TRBV7-2,TGTGCCAGCAGCTTAGCCGCATTCAATGAGCAGTTCTTC,CASSLAAFNEQFF
TRBJ2-3,.,.,TRBV10-3,TGTGCCATCAGTGTAAGGCAGACGAGCACAGATACGCAGTATTTT,CAISVRQTSTDTQYF
TRBJ1-2,TRBD1,.,TRBV10-3,TGTGCCATCAGTGAAACAGGGGCCGGAGAGGCCGGCTACACCTTC,CAISETGAGEAGYTF
TRBJ1-2,TRBD1,.,TRBV6-1,TGTGCCAGCAGTCCGACAGGGGGCAATGGCTACACCTTC,CASSPTGGNGYTF
TRBJ2-1,TRBD1,.,TRBV4-3,TGCGCCAGCAGCCGACGGGACAGGGGGCTAGGGGAGCAGTTCTTC,CASSRRDRGLGEQFF
TRBJ2-5,TRBD2,.,TRBV2,TGTGCCAGCAGTTCCTCGGGGGGGCCCGCTGTCAGAGAGACCCAGTACTTC,CASSSSGGPAVRETQYF
TRBJ1-2,TRBD1,.,TRBV10-3,TGTGCCATCAGCGAGACAGGGAGTACCCATGGTTACACCTTC,CAISETGSTHGYTF
TRBJ2-2,.,once,TRBV6-5,TGTGCCAGCAGTTACTCGAGTCAGACCACCACCGGGGAGCTGTTTTTT,CASSYSSQTTTGELFF
TRBJ2-1,.,.,TRBV6-1,TGTGCCAGCAGGGAGGACTCCAGCTCCTACAATGAGCAGTTCTTC,CASREDSSSYNEQFF
TRBJ2-1,.,.,TRBV2,TGTGCCAGCAGTGAAGGGACTCGATCTATCCAGTTCTTC,CASSEGTRSIQFF
TRBJ1-2,.,.,TRBV16,TGTGCCAGCAGCCAATCCCCGCCGGGCAATGGCTACACCTTC,CASSQSPPGNGYTF
TRBJ1-2,.,.,TRBV13,TGTGCCAGCAGACCGAGACGGAGGGGGGGATGGTATGGCTACACCTTC,CASRPRRRGGWYGYTF
TRBJ2-3,.,.,TRBV9,TGTGCCAGCAGCGTAGGTCTTGATACGCAGTATTTT,CASSVGLDTQYF
TRBJ2-7,.,.,TRBV7-2,TGTGCCAGCAGCCCCGGCTGGGGAAGGTACGAGCAGTACTTC,CASSPGWGRYEQYF
TRBJ2-1,.,once,TRBV18,TGTGCCAGCTCACCAGGGGTGGCCCACAATGAGCAGTTCTTC,CASSPGVAHNEQFF
TRBJ1-5,TRBD1,.,TRBV2,TGTGCCAGCAGTTTACAGGGGACCAGAAATCAGCCCCAGCATTTT,CASSLQGTRNQPQHF
TRBJ2-6,.,.,TRBV25-1,TGTGCCAGCAGTCTAACCTTTGGGACAACCTCTGGGGCCAACGTCCTGACTTTC,CASSLTFGTTSGANVLTF
TRBJ1-6,.,.,TRBV27,TGTGCCAGCGCTCGTTTGGGGAGCTCCTATAATTCACCCCTCCACTTT,CASARLGSSYNSPLHF